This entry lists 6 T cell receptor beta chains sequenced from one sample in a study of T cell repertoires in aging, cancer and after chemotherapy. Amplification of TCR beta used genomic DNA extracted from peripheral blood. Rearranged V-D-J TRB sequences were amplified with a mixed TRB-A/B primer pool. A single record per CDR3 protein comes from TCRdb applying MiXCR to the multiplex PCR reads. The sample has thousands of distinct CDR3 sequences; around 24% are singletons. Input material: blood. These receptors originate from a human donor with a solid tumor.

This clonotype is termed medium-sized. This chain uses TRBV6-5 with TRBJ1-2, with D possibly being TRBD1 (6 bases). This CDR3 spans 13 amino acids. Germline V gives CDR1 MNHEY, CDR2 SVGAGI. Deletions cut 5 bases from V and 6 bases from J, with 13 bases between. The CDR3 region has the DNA TGTGCCAGCAGTCTTACACAGGGCCATGGCTACACCTTC. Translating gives CASSLTQGHGYTF.

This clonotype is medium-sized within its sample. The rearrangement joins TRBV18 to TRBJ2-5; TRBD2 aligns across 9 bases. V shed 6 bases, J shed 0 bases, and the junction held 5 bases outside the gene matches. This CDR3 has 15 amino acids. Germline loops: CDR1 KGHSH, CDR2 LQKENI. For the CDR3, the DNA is TGTGCCAGCTCGCGACTAGCGGCGAACCAAGAGACCCAGTACTTC. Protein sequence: CASSRLAANQETQYF.

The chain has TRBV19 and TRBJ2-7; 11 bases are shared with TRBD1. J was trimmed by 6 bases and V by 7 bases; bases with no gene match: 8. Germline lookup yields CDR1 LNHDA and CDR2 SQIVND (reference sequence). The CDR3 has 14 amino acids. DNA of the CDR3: TGTGCCAGTACCGGGACAGGGGGGGGAGGCGAGCAGTACTTC. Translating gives CASTGTGGGGEQYF.

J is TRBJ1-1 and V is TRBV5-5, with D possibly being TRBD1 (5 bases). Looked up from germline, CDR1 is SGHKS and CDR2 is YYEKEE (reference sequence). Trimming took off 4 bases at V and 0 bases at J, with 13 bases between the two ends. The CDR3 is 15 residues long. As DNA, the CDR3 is TGTGCCAGCAGCACAGGACAACTACTGAACACTGAAGCTTTCTTT. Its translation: CASSTGQLLNTEAFF.

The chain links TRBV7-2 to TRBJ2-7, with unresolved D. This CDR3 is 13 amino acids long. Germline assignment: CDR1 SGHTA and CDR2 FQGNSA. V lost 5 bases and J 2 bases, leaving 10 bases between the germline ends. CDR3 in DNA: TGTGCCAGCAGCCTACAGTCGGCCTACGAGCAGTACTTC. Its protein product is CASSLQSAYEQYF.

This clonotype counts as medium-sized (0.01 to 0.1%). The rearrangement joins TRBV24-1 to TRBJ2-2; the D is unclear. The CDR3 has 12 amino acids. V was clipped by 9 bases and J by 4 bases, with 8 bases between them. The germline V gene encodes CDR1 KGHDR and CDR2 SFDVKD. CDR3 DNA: TGTGCCACCCATGGAGTCACCGGGGAGCTGTTTTTT. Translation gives CATHGVTGELFF.